These T cell receptor beta chains were read from a single sample in a study of T-cell memory formation after mild COVID-19. TCRdb re-derived calls from the 5' RACE reads in MiXCR, one entry per CDR3 protein. The sample holds hundreds of thousands of distinct CDR3 sequences, more than 15% seen once. What was sequenced was PBMCs or a T cell subset sorted from them (not recorded which). The receptors were sampled from a man younger than 30 who had mild COVID-19 (a few samples of this study predate the infection). Cell type and time point are not known. CDR3s include the opening cysteine and the closing phenylalanine or tryptophan. A D gene is named only where the DNA matches it firmly. A row's size may be missing; if present it is once, few, many or a size class.

CDR3 DNA	CDR3 protein	D gene	J gene	V gene	CDR3 length	clone size
TGCAGTGCTAGGGGGGACGGCACAGATACGCAGTATTTT	CSARGDGTDTQYF	-	TRBJ2-3	TRBV20-1	13	-
TGTGCCAGTAGTATAGGACGGGGCCCTCTCGAGCAGTACTTC	CASSIGRGPLEQYF	-	TRBJ2-7	TRBV19	14	few
TGCGCCAGCAGCTTGGAGGGACTAGGGGAGCAGTACTTC	CASSLEGLGEQYF	TRBD2	TRBJ2-7	TRBV5-1	13	many
TGCGCCAGCAGCTTGCCGGACTTCTACAATGAGCAGTTCTTC	CASSLPDFYNEQFF	-	TRBJ2-1	TRBV5-1	14	few
TGTGCCAGCAGCTTGACGGGCAGTGAGTCGGGGCTGTTTTTT	CASSLTGSESGLFF	-	TRBJ2-2	TRBV5-6	14	-
TGCGCCAGCAGCCCCGTTCGGGGTCGACTCGAAAAACTGTTTTTT	CASSPVRGRLEKLFF	-	TRBJ1-4	TRBV5-1	15	few
TGTGCCAGCAGCTTAGGGGGGGGCCCTCCCACAGATACGCAGTATTTT	CASSLGGGPPTDTQYF	-	TRBJ2-3	TRBV7-8	16	-
TGTGCCAGCAGCTCTGGGACCGTTAGGAATGAAAAACTGTTTTTT	CASSSGTVRNEKLFF	-	TRBJ1-4	TRBV5-5	15	-
TGCGCCAGCAGCCAAGATCCAGCAGGCAGATTCTCCCACTTC	CASSQDPAGRFSHF	-	TRBJ2-1	TRBV4-1	14	-
TGTGCCAGCAGCCCAGGTCACGGCTCACCCCTCCACTTT	CASSPGHGSPLHF	-	TRBJ1-6	TRBV7-2	13	-